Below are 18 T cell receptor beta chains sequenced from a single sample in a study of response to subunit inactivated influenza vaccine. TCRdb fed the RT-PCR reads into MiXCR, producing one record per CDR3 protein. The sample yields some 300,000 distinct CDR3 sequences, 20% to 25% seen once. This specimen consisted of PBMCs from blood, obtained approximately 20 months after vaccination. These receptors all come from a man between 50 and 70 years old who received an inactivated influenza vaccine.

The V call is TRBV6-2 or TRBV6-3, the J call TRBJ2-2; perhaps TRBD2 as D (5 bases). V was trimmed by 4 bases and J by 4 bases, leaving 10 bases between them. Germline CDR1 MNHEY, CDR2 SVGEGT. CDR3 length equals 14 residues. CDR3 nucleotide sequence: TGTGCCAGCAGTTCTGACTACCCCACCGGGGAGCTGTTTTTT. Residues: CASSSDYPTGELFF.

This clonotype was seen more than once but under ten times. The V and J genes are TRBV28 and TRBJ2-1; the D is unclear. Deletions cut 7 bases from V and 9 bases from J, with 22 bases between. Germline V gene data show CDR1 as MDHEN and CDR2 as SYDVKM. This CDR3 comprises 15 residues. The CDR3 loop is CASNTNRVVSGEQFF. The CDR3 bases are TGTGCCAGCAATACCAATCGGGTGGTTTCGGGTGAGCAGTTCTTC.

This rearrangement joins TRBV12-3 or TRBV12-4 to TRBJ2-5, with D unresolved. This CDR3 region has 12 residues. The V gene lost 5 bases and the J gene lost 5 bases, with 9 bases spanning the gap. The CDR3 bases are TGTGCCAGCAGTCCAGTGTCCGAGACCCAGTACTTC. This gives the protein CASSPVSETQYF.

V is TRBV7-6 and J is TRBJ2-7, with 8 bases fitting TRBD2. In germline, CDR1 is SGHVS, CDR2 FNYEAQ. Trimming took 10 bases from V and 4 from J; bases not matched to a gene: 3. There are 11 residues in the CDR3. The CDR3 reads CATGTRYEQYF. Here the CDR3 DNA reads TGTGCCACCGGGACTAGGTACGAGCAGTACTTC.

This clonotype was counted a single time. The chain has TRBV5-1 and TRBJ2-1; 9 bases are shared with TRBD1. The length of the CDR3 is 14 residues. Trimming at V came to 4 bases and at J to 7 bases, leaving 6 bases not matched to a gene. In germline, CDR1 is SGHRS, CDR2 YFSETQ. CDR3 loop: CASSVRQGGNEQFF. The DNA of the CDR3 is TGCGCCAGCAGCGTACGACAGGGGGGGAATGAGCAGTTCTTC.

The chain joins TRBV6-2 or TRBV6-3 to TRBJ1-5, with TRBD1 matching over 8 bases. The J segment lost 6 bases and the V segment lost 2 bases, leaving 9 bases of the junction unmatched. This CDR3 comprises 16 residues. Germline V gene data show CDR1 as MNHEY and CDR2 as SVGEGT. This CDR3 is CASSYGAGGGGQPQHF. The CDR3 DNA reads TGTGCCAGCAGTTACGGGGCAGGGGGCGGAGGTCAGCCCCAGCATTTT.

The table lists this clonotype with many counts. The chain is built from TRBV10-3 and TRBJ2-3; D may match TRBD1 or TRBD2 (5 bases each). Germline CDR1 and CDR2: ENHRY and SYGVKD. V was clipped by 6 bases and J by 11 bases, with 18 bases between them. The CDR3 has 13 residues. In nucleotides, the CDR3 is TGTGCCATCAGGGAAAGGGACCACCCTTGGCAGTATTTT. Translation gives CAIRERDHPWQYF.

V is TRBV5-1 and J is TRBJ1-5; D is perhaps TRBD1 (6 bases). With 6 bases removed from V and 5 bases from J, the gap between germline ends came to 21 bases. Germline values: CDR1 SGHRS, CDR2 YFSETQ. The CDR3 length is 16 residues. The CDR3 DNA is TGCGCCAGCATCTACTGCGGGCAGGGGCGCCATCAGCCCCAGCATTTT. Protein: CASIYCGQGRHQPQHF.

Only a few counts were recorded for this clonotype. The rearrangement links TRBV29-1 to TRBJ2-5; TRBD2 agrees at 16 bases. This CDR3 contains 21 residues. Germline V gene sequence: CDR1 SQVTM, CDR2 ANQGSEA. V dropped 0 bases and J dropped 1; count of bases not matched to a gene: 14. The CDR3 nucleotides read TGCAGCGTTGAAGATCTTGGGACTAGCGGGAGGGCCATTCAACCCCAAGAGACCCAGTACTTC. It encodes CSVEDLGTSGRAIQPQETQYF.

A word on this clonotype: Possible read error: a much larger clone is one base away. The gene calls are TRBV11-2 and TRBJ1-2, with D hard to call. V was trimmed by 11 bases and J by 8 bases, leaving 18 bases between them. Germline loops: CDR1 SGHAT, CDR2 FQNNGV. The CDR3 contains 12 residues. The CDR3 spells CASNGPGLGYTF. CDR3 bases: TGTGCCTCTAACGGACCCGGGCTCGGCTACACCTTC.

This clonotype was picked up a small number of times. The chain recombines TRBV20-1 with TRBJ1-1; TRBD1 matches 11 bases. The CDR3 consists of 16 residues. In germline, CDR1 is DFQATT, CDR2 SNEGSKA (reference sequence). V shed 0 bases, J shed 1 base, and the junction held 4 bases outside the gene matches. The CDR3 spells CSARDMGQGENTEAFF. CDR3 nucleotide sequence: TGCAGTGCTAGAGATATGGGACAGGGGGAGAACACTGAAGCTTTCTTT.

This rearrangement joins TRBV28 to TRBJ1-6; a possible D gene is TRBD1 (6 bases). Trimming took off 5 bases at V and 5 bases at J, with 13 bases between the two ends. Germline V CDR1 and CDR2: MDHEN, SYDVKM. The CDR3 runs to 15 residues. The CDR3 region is CASSLGQLNNSPLHF. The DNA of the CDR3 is TGTGCCAGCAGTCTTGGACAGCTTAATAATTCACCCCTCCACTTT.

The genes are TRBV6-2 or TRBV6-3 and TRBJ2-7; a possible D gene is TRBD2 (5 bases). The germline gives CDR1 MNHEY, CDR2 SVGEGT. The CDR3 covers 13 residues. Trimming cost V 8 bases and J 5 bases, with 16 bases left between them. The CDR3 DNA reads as TGTGCCAGCTCCATGGCGGGCTTGAACGAGCAGTACTTC. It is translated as CASSMAGLNEQYF.

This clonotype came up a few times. This CDR3 reads CASNRQGETQYF. The CDR3 coding sequence is TGTGCCAGTAATCGGCAGGGTGAGACCCAGTACTTC. The chain recombines TRBV19 with TRBJ2-5, with D possibly matching TRBD1 (5 bases). CDR1 is LNHDA, CDR2 SQIVND, per germline (reference sequence). V was shortened by 7 bases and J by 5 bases, with 11 bases between the two germline ends. The CDR3 totals 12 residues.

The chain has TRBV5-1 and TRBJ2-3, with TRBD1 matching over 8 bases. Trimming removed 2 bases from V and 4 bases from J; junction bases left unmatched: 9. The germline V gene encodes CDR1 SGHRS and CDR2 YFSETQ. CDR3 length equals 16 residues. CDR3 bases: TGCGCCAGCAGCTTTATGACAGGGGCGGTCGCAGATACGCAGTATTTT. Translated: CASSFMTGAVADTQYF.

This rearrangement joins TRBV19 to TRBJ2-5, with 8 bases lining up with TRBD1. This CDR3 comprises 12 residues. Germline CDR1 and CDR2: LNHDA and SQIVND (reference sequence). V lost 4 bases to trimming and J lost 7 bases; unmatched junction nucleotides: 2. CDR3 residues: CASSTGGATQYF. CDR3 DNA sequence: TGTGCCAGTAGTACAGGGGGCGCGACCCAGTACTTC.

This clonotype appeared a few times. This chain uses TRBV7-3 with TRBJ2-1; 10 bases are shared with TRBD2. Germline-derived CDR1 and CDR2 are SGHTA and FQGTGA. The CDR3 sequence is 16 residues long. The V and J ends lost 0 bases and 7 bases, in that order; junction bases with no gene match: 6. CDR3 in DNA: TGTGCCAGCAGCTTAACTCTAGCGGGAGTGGGTAATGAGCAGTTCTTC. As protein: CASSLTLAGVGNEQFF.

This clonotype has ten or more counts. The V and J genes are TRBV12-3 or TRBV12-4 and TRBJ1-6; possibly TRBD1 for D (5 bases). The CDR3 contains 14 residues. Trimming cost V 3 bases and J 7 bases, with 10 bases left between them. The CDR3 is CASSLEGVNSPLHF. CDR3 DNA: TGTGCCAGCAGTTTGGAAGGGGTCAATTCACCCCTCCACTTT.